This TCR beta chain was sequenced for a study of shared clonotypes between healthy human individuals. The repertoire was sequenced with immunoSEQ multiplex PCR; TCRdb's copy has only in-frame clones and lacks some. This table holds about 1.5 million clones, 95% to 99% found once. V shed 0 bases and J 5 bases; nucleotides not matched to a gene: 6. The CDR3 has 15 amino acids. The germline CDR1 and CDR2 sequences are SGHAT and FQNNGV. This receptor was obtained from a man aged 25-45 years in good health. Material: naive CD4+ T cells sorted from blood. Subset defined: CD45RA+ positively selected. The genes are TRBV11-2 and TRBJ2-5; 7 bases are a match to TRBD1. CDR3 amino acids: CASSLEQGFRETQYF. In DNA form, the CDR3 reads TGTGCCAGCAGCTTAGAACAGGGGTTTCGGGAGACCCAGTACTTC.